The subject of this entry is one T cell receptor (beta chain). This sample stems from a study of blood T cell repertoires in COVID-19. Study-wide context: Specimens from acute and convalescent COVID-19 originated in the United States, Italy and Spain.

V gave up 5 bases and J gave up 0 bases, with 13 bases separating them. Looked up from germline, CDR1 is SGHNT and CDR2 is YENEEA. The CDR3 spans 15 residues. Authors' data handling: Amplified reference gene primers provided the basis for estimating nucleated cell counts. Sequencing used immunoSEQ multiplex PCR; TCRdb keeps in-frame clones, though not all of them. The D gene and trimming were derived from the DNA, and the V and J assignments and clone size from that table. This sample has under 250,000 clones, with 84% found just once. The sequenced material came from peripheral blood. The gene calls are TRBV11-3 and TRBJ1-1, with no clear D. This sequence originates from a woman between 40 and 55 years old who had recovered from COVID-19. CDR3 amino acids: CASSLSTEVNTEAFF. CDR3 DNA: TGTGCCAGCAGCCTCAGTACGGAGGTGAACACTGAAGCTTTCTTT.